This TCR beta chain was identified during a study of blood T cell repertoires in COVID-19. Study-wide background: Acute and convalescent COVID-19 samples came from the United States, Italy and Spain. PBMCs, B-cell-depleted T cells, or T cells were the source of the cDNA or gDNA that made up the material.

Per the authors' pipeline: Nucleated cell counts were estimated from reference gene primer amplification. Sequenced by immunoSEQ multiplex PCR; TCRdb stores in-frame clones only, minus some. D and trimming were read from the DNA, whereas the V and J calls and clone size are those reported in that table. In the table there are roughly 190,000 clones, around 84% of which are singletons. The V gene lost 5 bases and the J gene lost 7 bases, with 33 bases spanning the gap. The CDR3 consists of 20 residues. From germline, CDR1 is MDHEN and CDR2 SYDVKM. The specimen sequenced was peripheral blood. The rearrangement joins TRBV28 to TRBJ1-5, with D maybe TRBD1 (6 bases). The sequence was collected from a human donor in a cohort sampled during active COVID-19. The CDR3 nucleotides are TGTGCCAGCAGTCCCCGACAGGTCCAGCCAAATGGGCAGTTTCGGCAGCCCCAGCATTTT. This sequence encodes CASSPRQVQPNGQFRQPQHF.